The next 23 T cell receptor beta chains were all read from a single sample in a study of shared clonotypes between healthy human individuals. Sequencing used immunoSEQ multiplex PCR; TCRdb keeps in-frame clones, though not all of them. Of around 450,000 clones listed, around 79% were seen once; the top ten hold about 13%. The specimen sequenced was PBMCs. The receptors derive from a woman aged 35 to 49 in good health. Some clones in this sample may be carry-over from other donors' samples.

The rearrangement links TRBV18 to TRBJ1-3, with D hard to call. Per the germline V gene, CDR1 is KGHSH and CDR2 is LQKENI. The CDR3 has 15 amino acids. Trimming cost V 1 base and J 0 bases, with 7 bases left between them. The CDR3 spells CASSPRGSSGNTIYF. The CDR3, as DNA: TGTGCCAGCTCACCACGAGGGAGCTCTGGAAACACCATATATTTT.

The CDR3 DNA reads TGTGCCAGCAGTTCCCCAGAGGGCAGCTTAAATGAAAAACTGTTTTTT. This codes for CASSSPEGSLNEKLFF. The rearrangement joins TRBV6-5 to TRBJ1-4; D remains unclear. The CDR3 loop spans 16 amino acids. Germline CDR1 reads MNHEY; CDR2 reads SVGAGI. V lost 4 bases to trimming and J lost 5 bases, with 17 bases between them.

DNA for the CDR3: TGTGCCAGCTCACCACCGAACACCGGGGAGCTGTTTTTT. This encodes CASSPPNTGELFF. The rearrangement joins TRBV18 to TRBJ2-2; the D is unclear. In germline, CDR1 is KGHSH, CDR2 LQKENI. The CDR3 length is 13 residues. V was shortened by 0 bases and J by 1 base, with 0 bases between the two germline ends.

The CDR3 DNA is TGTGCCATTCGATTGGCAGATACGCAGTATTTT. It is translated as CAIRLADTQYF. The rearrangement joins TRBV30 to TRBJ2-3; unclear D gene. Deletions cut 8 bases from V and 4 bases from J, with 10 bases between. The CDR3 is 11 residues long. Germline V gene data show CDR1 as GTSNPN and CDR2 as SVGIG (reference sequence). Using reference TRBV30 and TRBJ2-3 for the parts outside the CDR3, the full variable domain is SQTIHQWPATLVQPVGSPLSLECTVEGTSNPNLYWYRQAAGRGLQLLFYSVGIGQISSEVPQNLSASRPQDRQFILSSKKLLLSDSGFYLCAIRLADTQYFGPGTRLTVL.

V usage is TRBV7-2 and J usage is TRBJ1-4; D gene ambiguous. Trimming removed 1 base from V and 7 bases from J, with 13 bases in between. The germline V gene has CDR1 SGHTA and CDR2 FQGNSA. The CDR3 has 15 amino acids. CDR3 nucleotide sequence: TGTGCCAGCAGCTTAGATATGCCCGTTGGTGAAAAACTGTTTTTT. Amino acids: CASSLDMPVGEKLFF.

The chain employs TRBV6-6 and TRBJ2-3; possibly TRBD2 for D (5 bases). Deletions cut 1 base from V and 1 base from J, with 9 bases between. Germline V lookup: CDR1 MNHNY, CDR2 SVGAGI (reference sequence). This CDR3 contains 15 residues. CDR3: CASSYFGRGTDTQYF. The CDR3 DNA reads TGTGCCAGCAGTTACTTCGGGCGGGGCACAGATACGCAGTATTTT.

The V and J genes are TRBV30 and TRBJ1-2; TRBD1 matches at 9 bases. Per germline, CDR1 GTSNPN and CDR2 SVGIG (reference sequence). J lost 9 bases, V lost 5 bases, and 7 bases had no gene match. The CDR3 sequence is 12 residues long. Here the CDR3 reads CAWDPGTGSYTF. The CDR3 coding sequence is TGTGCCTGGGACCCCGGGACAGGGAGCTACACCTTC. The whole variable domain, filled in from reference TRBV30 and TRBJ1-2, reads SQTIHQWPATLVQPVGSPLSLECTVEGTSNPNLYWYRQAAGRGLQLLFYSVGIGQISSEVPQNLSASRPQDRQFILSSKKLLLSDSGFYLCAWDPGTGSYTFGSGTRLTVV.

The genes are TRBV6-4 and TRBJ2-1; 10 bases map to TRBD1. There are 16 residues in the CDR3. The V segment lost 0 bases and the J segment 7 bases; nucleotides outside the gene matches: 6. Looked up from germline, CDR1 is MRHNA and CDR2 is SNTAGT. The CDR3 here is CASSDSGGTGENEQFF. CDR3 nucleotide sequence: TGTGCCAGCAGTGACTCAGGGGGGACAGGGGAGAATGAGCAGTTCTTC.

The genes are TRBV7-6 and TRBJ1-1, with D maybe TRBD1 (6 bases). Between the trimmed V and J ends, which lost 2 bases and 1 base, there was a span of 20 bases. The CDR3 extends over 18 amino acids. Germline CDR1 is SGHVS and CDR2 is FNYEAQ. In DNA, the CDR3 is TGTGCCAGCAGCTTAAATTATTGGACAGCAGAGGGGAACACTGAAGCTTTCTTT. This encodes CASSLNYWTAEGNTEAFF. Variable domain in full (rest from reference TRBV7-6 and TRBJ1-1): GAGVSQSPRYKVTKRGQDVALRCDPISGHVSLYWYRQALGQGPEFLTYFNYEAQQDKSGLPNDRFSAERPEGSISTLTIQRTEQRDSAMYRCASSLNYWTAEGNTEAFFGQGTRLTVV.

This chain joins TRBV5-4 and TRBJ1-2, with D tentatively TRBD1 (5 bases). The ends were cut back, 3 bases at V and 6 bases at J, with 18 bases in the middle. Germline-derived CDR1 and CDR2 are SGHNT and YYREEE (reference sequence). The CDR3 is 15 amino acids. The CDR3 here is CASSSPGAGRDGYTF. The CDR3, as DNA: TGTGCCAGCAGCTCACCCGGGGCAGGGAGAGATGGCTACACCTTC.

This clone was counted between two and nine times. The rearrangement uses TRBV2 and TRBJ1-5, with D possibly matching TRBD1 (5 bases). V lost 6 bases to trimming and J lost 6 bases, with 18 bases between them. This CDR3 comprises 15 residues. CDR1 SNHLY and CDR2 FYNNEI come from the germline V gene. CDR3 sequence (DNA): TGTGCCAGCAGCGCCGGGCGGGGCTACGGTCAGCCCCAGCATTTT. It yields the protein CASSAGRGYGQPQHF.

This chain uses TRBV10-3 with TRBJ2-1; 8 bases agree with TRBD2. With 6 bases clipped from V and 5 bases from J, the junction kept 0 bases outside the gene matches. Germline V gene sequence: CDR1 ENHRY, CDR2 SYGVKD. The CDR3 is made up of 12 amino acids. The CDR3 DNA is TGTGCCATCAGAGCGGGGGACAATGAGCAGTTCTTC. Its translation: CAIRAGDNEQFF.

The V gene is TRBV19, the J gene TRBJ2-5, with TRBD2 identical over 11 bases. The germline CDR1 and CDR2 sequences are LNHDA and SQIVND (reference sequence). The CDR3 consists of 15 residues. The V segment lost 6 bases and the J segment 5 bases; nucleotides outside the gene matches: 8. In nucleotides, the CDR3 is TGTGCCAGTAGCCTCACTAGCGGGAGTAGGGAGACCCAGTACTTC. Encoded protein: CASSLTSGSRETQYF. Using reference TRBV19 and TRBJ2-5 for the parts outside the CDR3, the full variable domain is DGGITQSPKYLFRKEGQNVTLSCEQNLNHDAMYWYRQDPGQGLRLIYYSQIVNDFQKGDIAEGYSVSREKKESFPLTVTSAQKNPTAFYLCASSLTSGSRETQYFGPGTRLLVL.

The chain joins TRBV28 to TRBJ2-4; 9 bases line up with TRBD2. The V gene end was trimmed by 2 bases and the J gene end by 0 bases; junction bases not matched to a gene: 5. CDR1 is MDHEN, CDR2 SYDVKM, per germline. The CDR3 extends over 17 amino acids. CDR3 sequence: CASSLGASGIAKNIQYF. DNA of the CDR3: TGTGCCAGCAGTTTAGGGGCTAGCGGGATAGCCAAAAACATTCAGTACTTC.

The chain links TRBV19 to TRBJ2-7; D possibly corresponds to TRBD1 (5 bases). The CDR3 spans 16 residues. From germline, CDR1 is LNHDA and CDR2 SQIVND (reference sequence). V lost 2 bases and J lost 2, with 16 bases in between. In DNA form, the CDR3 reads TGTGCCAGTAGTATAACCCCAGGACATGCCGCCTACGAGCAGTACTTC. Amino acid sequence: CASSITPGHAAYEQYF.

This sequence joins TRBV28 and TRBJ2-5, with no clear D. The ends were cut back, 1 base at V and 2 bases at J, with 5 bases in the middle. In germline, CDR1 is MDHEN, CDR2 SYDVKM. The CDR3 contains 13 residues. CDR3 sequence reads: CASSLYLQETQYF. In DNA, the CDR3 is TGTGCCAGCAGTTTATACCTACAAGAGACCCAGTACTTC.

Worth noting for this clone: Because the CDR3 is missing its conserved closing phenylalanine or tryptophan, this is likely a read error. The chain recombines TRBV30 with TRBJ1-2, with D perhaps matching TRBD1 (6 bases). The CDR3 runs 14 residues. Trimming took off 3 bases at V and 2 bases at J, with 13 bases between the two ends. The germline CDR1 and CDR2 sequences are GTSNPN and SVGIG (reference sequence). This CDR3 is CAWRPPGQNYGYTP. The CDR3 DNA reads TGTGCCTGGAGACCCCCTGGACAGAACTATGGCTACACCCCC.

This chain joins TRBV28 and TRBJ1-1; no clear D gene. The CDR3 length is 14 residues. CDR1 and CDR2 (germline): MDHEN, SYDVKM. Trimming removed 2 bases from V and 8 bases from J, with 15 bases in between. CDR3 region: CASSLISGFREAFF. DNA for the CDR3: TGTGCCAGCAGTTTAATAAGCGGCTTTAGGGAAGCTTTCTTT.

The chain is built from TRBV30 and TRBJ2-3; D call uncertain. This CDR3 region has 14 residues. The V end lost 3 bases, the J end lost 0 bases, and 10 bases lay between the germline ends. Germline loops: CDR1 GTSNPN, CDR2 SVGIG (reference sequence). The CDR3 sequence is CAWSGSRSTDTQYF. The CDR3 bases are TGTGCCTGGAGCGGGTCCCGTAGCACAGATACGCAGTATTTT. The whole variable domain, filled in from reference TRBV30 and TRBJ2-3, reads SQTIHQWPATLVQPVGSPLSLECTVEGTSNPNLYWYRQAAGRGLQLLFYSVGIGQISSEVPQNLSASRPQDRQFILSSKKLLLSDSGFYLCAWSGSRSTDTQYFGPGTRLTVL.

This chain links TRBV6-1 with TRBJ1-3, with 8 bases identical to TRBD1. V lost 6 bases to trimming and J lost 0 bases; unmatched junction nucleotides: 4. Per germline, CDR1 MNHNS and CDR2 SASEGT. The CDR3 totals 15 residues. CDR3 sequence: CASRTDRGSGNTIYF. The CDR3 DNA sequence: TGTGCCAGCAGAACTGACAGGGGCTCTGGAAACACCATATATTTT.

The chain carries TRBV28 and TRBJ2-7, with TRBD2 identical over 11 bases. This CDR3 is built from 18 residues. CDR1 is MDHEN and CDR2 is SYDVKM in the germline V gene. Germline trimming cut 1 base from V and 11 bases from J; bases unmatched to any gene: 19. The CDR3 is CASSLFGTSGTFRVGEYF. The CDR3 DNA is TGTGCCAGCAGTTTATTTGGGACTAGCGGCACCTTCCGGGTCGGGGAGTACTTC.

V and J are TRBV19 and TRBJ2-1; 10 bases are a match to TRBD1. With V trimmed by 6 bases and J by 1 base, 9 bases remained unmatched. The length of the CDR3 is 17 residues. Germline V gene lookup returns CDR1 LNHDA and CDR2 SQIVND (reference sequence). CDR3 residues: CASSRRRQGASYNEQFF. CDR3 DNA: TGTGCCAGTAGCCGACGACGACAGGGGGCATCCTACAATGAGCAGTTCTTC.

For this clone: A junction boundary mismatches the germline segment, possibly from a read error. The chain is built from TRBV6-6 and TRBJ1-2, with D uncertain. The germline CDR1 and CDR2 sequences are MNHNY and SVGAGI (reference sequence). This CDR3 comprises 12 residues. The CDR3 is CASSDSAYGYTF. The CDR3, as DNA: TGTGCCAGCAGTGACTCCGCTTATGGCTACACCTTC.